This record covers a single T cell receptor (beta chain). As yet, its antigen is unknown. CDR3 size: 15 residues. The J segment lost 8 bases and the V segment lost 1 base, leaving 6 bases of the junction unmatched. Germline assignment: CDR1 SGHRS and CDR2 YFSETQ. This entry is derived from a study of T-cell reconstitution after alpha-beta-depleted transplantation in children. Unique molecular identifiers were incorporated when the TCRbeta library was constructed. From the PCR reads, TCRdb called clonotypes with MiXCR, one entry per CDR3 protein. This table holds about 610,000 distinct CDR3 sequences, around 27% found once. The study, taken as a whole, reports: In patients about two months after transplant, alpha-beta T cells reportedly arose from several hundred expanded graft clones. By one year post-transplant, T-cell counts and diversity largely arose from T cells that were newly produced. Some patients owed their high day-60 TCRbeta diversity to surviving recipient T cells and thymic progenitors.

The source material was PBMCs, sampled before TCRalphabeta/CD19-depleted stem cell transplant. This clonotype originated in a boy in the first two years of life with Wiskott-Aldrich syndrome, due to receive a stem cell transplant. The rearrangement uses TRBV5-1 and TRBJ2-1, with 10 positions matching TRBD2. The CDR3 coding sequence is TGCGCCAGCAGCTTGATAACTAGCGGGGTACATGAGCAGTTCTTC. The encoded protein is CASSLITSGVHEQFF.